This TCR beta chain was captured by sequencing in a study of blood T cell repertoires in COVID-19. Assay used: immunoSEQ multiplex PCR; TCRdb lists only in-frame clones, some missing. This table has roughly 260,000 clones, more than 70% appearing once. CDR1 and CDR2 (germline): MNHEY, SVGAGI. This CDR3 region has 13 residues. V lost 4 bases and J lost 5, with 10 bases in between. This rearrangement joins TRBV6-5 to TRBJ2-3, with D maybe TRBD1 (6 bases). Sequencing input: peripheral blood. This TCR was sampled from a woman aged 30 to 39 with COVID-19, enrolled during active disease. The DNA for the CDR3 is TGTGCCAGCAGTTCGCCAGGGGTAGATACGCAGTATTTT. Protein sequence: CASSSPGVDTQYF.